This T cell receptor beta chain was captured by sequencing in a study of blood T cell repertoires in COVID-19. Overall study context: Samples taken during acute and convalescent COVID-19 were collected in the United States, Italy and Spain.

In its sample, this clone was seen a few times. This CDR3 contains 11 residues. Trimming shortened V by 0 bases and J by 6 bases, and 4 bases separated the two germline ends. CDR1 and CDR2 from the germline V gene are SGDLS and YYNGEE. As handled by the study authors: Researchers report that nucleated cell counts were estimated from reference gene primer amplification. Method: immunoSEQ multiplex PCR; TCRdb's copy keeps in-frame clones and lacks some. Clone size and V and J calls were adopted from that table, with D and trimming inferred from the DNA. The data contain fewer than 350,000 clones, over 75% of them singletons.

Source material: peripheral blood. The V and J genes are TRBV9 and TRBJ2-7; D not resolved. The TCR sequence derives from a woman aged 50 to 60 who had recovered from COVID-19. This chain's CDR3 is CASSVGGEQYF. The CDR3 DNA reads as TGTGCCAGCAGCGTAGGAGGCGAGCAGTACTTC. The variable domain in full, completed from reference TRBV9 and TRBJ2-7, reads DSGVTQTPKHLITATGQRVTLRCSPRSGDLSVYWYQQSLDQGLQFLIQYYNGEERAKGNILERFSAQQFPDLHSELNLSSLELGDSALYFCASSVGGEQYFGPGTRLTVT.